The T cell receptor (beta chain) under discussion was sequenced for a study of shared clonotypes between healthy human individuals. Once extracted for a subset, genomic DNA was divided evenly among several immunoSEQ plates. Using immunoSEQ multiplex PCR, the repertoire was profiled, and TCRdb retains in-frame clones only, with some absent. Of millions of clones listed, roughly 91% are singletons. The V end was cut by 7 bases, the J end by 2 bases, with 15 bases between. The CDR3 covers 16 residues. Germline V CDR1 and CDR2: SEHNR, FQNEAQ (reference sequence). Naivety among CD8 cells was defined by CD45RO negativity and positive CCR7 selection, thereby excluding terminally differentiated effector memory CD45RA+ cells. The donors, all of them Caucasian adults, lived in Nashville, Tennessee.

The chain couples TRBV7-9 to TRBJ2-6, with a weak D call TRBD2 (5 bases). Material: naive CD8+ T cells from PBMCs. This clonotype was obtained from a man between 18 and 35 years old in good health. Some clones in this sample may be carry-over from other donors' samples. The CDR3 sequence is CASTRGSAAGANVLTF. Here the CDR3 DNA reads TGTGCCAGCACACGAGGGAGTGCAGCTGGGGCCAACGTCCTGACTTTC.